A single sample is the source of the 3 T cell receptor beta chains below, sequenced in a study of blood T cell repertoires in COVID-19 (dated by TCRdb to about 2020). Library generation was performed with the immunoSEQ multiplex PCR assay. Not all clones reach the TCRdb copy of this immuneACCESS table, which keeps in-frame sequences only. Checked studies attribute under half of the gap to unresolved V genes and leave the rest unexplained. This sample has some 31,000 clones in its table, and about 92% of those were observed once. More than 0.8% of the sample rests with the top ten. Sequences were obtained from peripheral blood. Receptors were obtained from a man between 65 and 85 years old with active or convalescent COVID-19.

This rearrangement joins TRBV27 to TRBJ2-7; 9 bases agree with TRBD2. V dropped 2 bases and J dropped 4; count of bases not matched to a gene: 6. The V gene's germline CDR1 is MNHEY and CDR2 SMNVEV (reference sequence). The CDR3 length is 15 residues. CDR3 bases: TGTGCCAGCAGTTTAAGGAGCGGGAGGAGGTACGAGCAGTACTTC. Translating it yields CASSLRSGRRYEQYF.

The chain combines TRBV2 with TRBJ2-2; a weak D match, TRBD1 (6 bases). The V end lost 4 bases, the J end lost 4 bases, and 10 bases lay between the germline ends. Looked up from germline, CDR1 is SNHLY and CDR2 is FYNNEI. This CDR3 region has 14 residues. CDR3 sequence: CASSVRGGTGELFF. In DNA form, the CDR3 reads TGTGCCAGCAGTGTCAGGGGCGGCACCGGGGAGCTGTTTTTT.

V and J are TRBV13 and TRBJ2-1; 10 bases fit TRBD2. Germline trimming cut 2 bases from V and 12 bases from J; bases unmatched to any gene: 10. The germline gives CDR1 PRHDT, CDR2 FYEKMQ (reference sequence). The CDR3 covers 15 residues. DNA of the CDR3: TGTGCCAGCAGCTTAAGGGGACTAGCGAGGATCAGGCAGTTCTTC. Its protein product is CASSLRGLARIRQFF.